These 31 T cell receptor beta chains share one sample of origin, sequenced in a study of T-cell reconstitution after alpha-beta-depleted transplantation in children. Unique molecular identifiers were incorporated into the prepared TCRbeta library. TCRdb re-called the PCR reads with MiXCR, one entry per CDR3 protein. The sample includes hundreds of thousands of distinct CDR3 sequences, around 16% of them seen just once. The sample consisted of PBMCs from the stem cell graft donor, taken from the stem cell graft. The receptors were sampled from a human donor who donated a stem cell graft to a child with acute myeloid leukemia.

Points on this clonotype: One junction end disagrees with the germline gene, perhaps due to a read error. The V and J genes are TRBV5-1 and TRBJ2-2; 11 bases fit TRBD2. The CDR3 has 18 amino acids. Germline CDR1 reads SGHRS; CDR2 reads YFSETQ. The CDR3: CASSPGLAELTSTGELLF. DNA for the CDR3: TGCGCCAGCAGCCCGGGACTAGCGGAACTTACGAGCACCGGGGAGCTGCTTTTT.

The V and J genes are TRBV19 and TRBJ2-7; D tentatively fits TRBD1 or TRBD2 (5 bases each). This CDR3 contains 15 residues. Germline lookup yields CDR1 LNHDA and CDR2 SQIVND (reference sequence). With 5 bases removed from V and 4 bases from J, the gap between germline ends came to 18 bases. The CDR3 is CASSSNRDGGYEQYF. The CDR3 DNA follows: TGTGCCAGTAGTTCGAACCGGGACGGCGGATACGAGCAGTACTTC.

This rearrangement joins TRBV7-9 to TRBJ2-3, with a weak D call TRBD1 (5 bases). Germline values: CDR1 SEHNR, CDR2 FQNEAQ (reference sequence). This CDR3 is 15 amino acids long. V lost 5 bases, J lost 2 bases, and 14 bases lay in between. The CDR3 here is CASSPLNRFTDTQYF. The CDR3 bases are TGTGCCAGCAGCCCCCTAAACAGGTTCACAGATACGCAGTATTTT.

J is TRBJ2-2 and V is TRBV5-1, with no clear D. The V end was cut by 4 bases, the J end by 5 bases, with 12 bases between. This CDR3 is 14 amino acids long. Germline CDR1 SGHRS, CDR2 YFSETQ. The CDR3 DNA reads TGCGCCAGCAGCCGGGCGAAGGGAACCGGGGAGCTGTTTTTT. Its translation: CASSRAKGTGELFF.

In this sample, this clonotype turned up a few times. J is TRBJ2-2 and V is TRBV27; D gene unclear. Germline V gives CDR1 MNHEY, CDR2 SMNVEV (reference sequence). V shed 4 bases and J shed 7 bases, with 16 bases lying between them. This CDR3 has 15 amino acids. The CDR3 region is CASSWVGKEDGELFF. The DNA for the CDR3 is TGTGCCAGCAGTTGGGTAGGGAAAGAAGACGGGGAGCTGTTTTTT.

The table lists this clonotype with many counts. The chain carries TRBV7-2 and TRBJ1-3; D remains unclear. From germline, CDR1 is SGHTA and CDR2 FQGNSA. V was shortened by 1 base and J by 0 bases, with 7 bases between the two germline ends. CDR3 length equals 15 residues. The CDR3 here is CASSLEGSSGNTIYF. In nucleotides, the CDR3 is TGTGCCAGCAGCTTAGAAGGCAGCTCTGGAAACACCATATATTTT.

This clonotype was observed at least ten times. The rearrangement links TRBV29-1 to TRBJ2-2; the match to TRBD2 covers 9 bases. Germline CDR1 is SQVTM and CDR2 is ANQGSEA. The V gene end was trimmed by 7 bases and the J gene end by 6 bases; junction bases not matched to a gene: 6. This CDR3 is built from 13 residues. The CDR3 DNA reads as TGCAGCGCCGTTAGCGGGGGTGCCGGGGAGCTGTTTTTT. Its protein product is CSAVSGGAGELFF.

This clonotype was detected only a few times. The chain has TRBV7-6 and TRBJ2-2; no firm D call. Germline CDR1 SGHVS, CDR2 FNYEAQ. V was shortened by 4 bases and J by 6 bases, with 12 bases between the two germline ends. This CDR3 has 14 residues. CDR3 sequence (DNA): TGTGCCAGCAGCTCTCCCGGTGGAGCCGGGGAGCTGTTTTTT. It encodes CASSSPGGAGELFF.

In its sample, this clonotype was seen a few times. The V and J genes are TRBV4-1 and TRBJ1-1; D not resolved. This CDR3 has 12 residues. CDR1 is MGHRA and CDR2 is YSYEKL in the germline V gene. V shed 3 bases and J shed 6 bases, with 8 bases lying between them. The CDR3 bases are TGCGCCAGCAGCCAGGGCTACTCTGAAGCTTTCTTT. Translating it yields CASSQGYSEAFF.

Comment on this clonotype: Germline is not matched at one junction end, which may reflect a read error. The chain uses TRBV11-2 and TRBJ2-1; 9 bases match TRBD2. Per the germline V gene, CDR1 is SGHAT and CDR2 is FQNNGV. This CDR3 region has 16 residues. The CDR3, as DNA: TGTGCCAGCAGGTTAGCGGGGGAGGGGGTTTACAATGAGCAGTTCTTC. Amino acid sequence: CASRLAGEGVYNEQFF.

This clonotype was recorded many times. V gene TRBV10-3 combines with J gene TRBJ2-7; D might be TRBD1 or TRBD2, each matching 5 bases. Germline loops: CDR1 ENHRY, CDR2 SYGVKD. The V end lost 10 bases, the J end lost 2 bases, and 12 bases lay between the germline ends. This CDR3 is built from 12 residues. The CDR3 bases are TGTGCCACCAGGGACCCCACCTACGAGCAGTACGTC. This encodes CATRDPTYEQYV.

This chain links TRBV19 with TRBJ1-1; 9 bases agree with TRBD1. Germline lookup yields CDR1 LNHDA and CDR2 SQIVND (reference sequence). V dropped 3 bases and J dropped 5; count of bases not matched to a gene: 7. The CDR3 has 15 residues. CDR3 sequence (DNA): TGTGCCAGTAGTATTCGGAGGACAGGGGTGACTGAAGCTTTCTTT. Translated, it gives CASSIRRTGVTEAFF.

V usage is TRBV5-5 and J usage is TRBJ1-5; perhaps TRBD1 as D (6 bases). Germline loops: CDR1 SGHKS, CDR2 YYEKEE (reference sequence). The CDR3 spans 15 residues. V shed 5 bases and J shed 8 bases, with 20 bases lying between them. The DNA for the CDR3 is TGTGCCAGCAGTCCGGACAGCCTACCTGGGGAGCCCCAGCATTTT. Protein sequence: CASSPDSLPGEPQHF.

This clonotype was seen only a few times. The chain links TRBV7-2 to TRBJ2-3, with D perhaps TRBD1 (6 bases). The CDR3 runs 13 residues. Looked up from germline, CDR1 is SGHTA and CDR2 is FQGNSA. The V end was cut by 1 base, the J end by 8 bases, with 10 bases between. Here the CDR3 reads CASSLDRAPTQYF. Here the CDR3 DNA reads TGTGCCAGCAGCTTAGACAGGGCTCCTACGCAGTATTTT. The variable domain in full, completed from reference TRBV7-2 and TRBJ2-3, reads GAGVSQSPSNKVTEKGKDVELRCDPISGHTALYWYRQSLGQGLEFLIYFQGNSAPDKSGLPSDRFSAERTGGSVSTLTIQRTQQEDSAVYLCASSLDRAPTQYFGPGTRLTVL.

This clonotype came up a few times. The rearrangement uses TRBV5-4 and TRBJ2-6, with D uncertain. From germline, CDR1 is SGHNT and CDR2 YYREEE (reference sequence). This CDR3 comprises 20 residues. V was trimmed by 1 base and J by 4 bases, leaving 24 bases between them. The CDR3 coding sequence is TGTGCCAGCAGCTTGAGACCCCCCGATACCGCCCCTGGCGGGGCCAACGTCCTGACTTTC. It yields the protein CASSLRPPDTAPGGANVLTF.

This clonotype was detected many times. The rearrangement links TRBV20-1 to TRBJ2-1; D is unclear. This CDR3 has 11 amino acids. Trimming took 6 bases from V and 15 from J, leaving 18 bases between them. The germline V gene encodes CDR1 DFQATT and CDR2 SNEGSKA (reference sequence). The CDR3 DNA follows: TGCAGTGCCCCCCTGCGGCGATTCCTGTTCTTC. Translated: CSAPLRRFLFF.

This clonotype came up many times. The chain links TRBV5-1 to TRBJ2-3; D uncertain. This CDR3 has 13 residues. Germline loops: CDR1 SGHRS, CDR2 YFSETQ. V was shortened by 0 bases and J by 5 bases, with 7 bases between the two germline ends. This chain's CDR3 is CASSLAAGDTQYF. The DNA for the CDR3 is TGCGCCAGCAGCTTGGCAGCCGGAGATACGCAGTATTTT.

The chain joins TRBV11-1 to TRBJ2-5, with D unclear. The length of the CDR3 is 17 residues. The germline V gene encodes CDR1 SGHAT and CDR2 FQDESV (reference sequence). With 5 bases removed from V and 5 bases from J, the gap between germline ends came to 24 bases. The CDR3 spells CASSPLREKRGQETQYF. The CDR3 DNA is TGTGCCAGCAGCCCGCTCCGAGAGAAGCGTGGGCAGGAGACCCAGTACTTC.

V usage is TRBV15 and J usage is TRBJ2-1, with TRBD1 matching over 9 bases. The CDR3 runs to 14 residues. V lost 8 bases, J lost 2 bases, and 4 bases stayed unmatched. Germline V gives CDR1 LNHNV, CDR2 YYDKDF (reference sequence). CDR3 sequence: CATAGTGTYNEQFF. The CDR3 region has the DNA TGTGCCACCGCCGGGACAGGGACCTACAATGAGCAGTTCTTC.

This clonotype has ten or more counts. J is TRBJ1-1 and V is TRBV20-1, with D hard to call. Germline-derived CDR1 and CDR2 are DFQATT and SNEGSKA (reference sequence). Trimming took 0 bases from V and 0 from J, leaving 8 bases between them. This CDR3 spans 14 amino acids. The CDR3 loop is CSARDWPVNTEAFF. The CDR3 nucleotides read TGCAGTGCTAGAGATTGGCCGGTGAACACTGAAGCTTTCTTT.

The chain is built from TRBV3-1 and TRBJ2-2; weak D call: TRBD2 (6 bases). CDR1 and CDR2 from the germline V gene are LGHDT and YNNKEL (reference sequence). The CDR3 loop spans 14 amino acids. The V end lost 4 bases, the J end lost 3 bases, and 9 bases lay between the germline ends. DNA for the CDR3: TGTGCCAGCAGCCGGCCGGGGGACACCGGGGAGCTGTTTTTT. This codes for CASSRPGDTGELFF.

V usage is TRBV11-2 and J usage is TRBJ2-2, with 9 nucleotides matching TRBD1. The junction had 19 bases not matched to a gene; V was cut back by 0 bases and J by 2 bases. Germline V CDR1 and CDR2: SGHAT, FQNNGV. CDR3 length equals 22 residues. The CDR3 sequence: CASSLDGTGTVTRQFNTGELFF. The CDR3, as DNA: TGTGCCAGCAGCTTAGACGGGACAGGGACCGTCACCCGACAATTTAACACCGGGGAGCTGTTTTTT.

The V gene is TRBV12-5, the J gene TRBJ1-2, with TRBD1 identical over 8 bases. The CDR3 consists of 17 residues. Germline CDR1 and CDR2: LGHNT and FRNRAP. The V segment lost 1 base and the J segment 4 bases; nucleotides outside the gene matches: 11. CDR3 amino acids: CASGLARSPGGVYGYTF. The CDR3 DNA reads as TGTGCTAGTGGTTTGGCTCGATCTCCAGGGGGCGTCTATGGCTACACCTTC.

This clonotype was observed at least ten times. CDR3 residues: CASSSGSGPVYNEQFF. The DNA for the CDR3 is TGTGCCAGCAGCTCAGGGTCGGGCCCAGTCTACAATGAGCAGTTCTTC. The genes are TRBV7-9 and TRBJ2-1, with D perhaps matching TRBD1 (5 bases). V gave up 4 bases and J gave up 3 bases, with 16 bases separating them. This CDR3 is built from 16 residues. The germline V gene encodes CDR1 SEHNR and CDR2 FQNEAQ (reference sequence).

This clonotype has ten or more counts. The V and J genes are TRBV20-1 and TRBJ1-2, with D possibly TRBD1 on 6 matching bases. With 1 base removed from V and 4 bases from J, the gap between germline ends came to 19 bases. The CDR3 covers 16 residues. Germline CDR1 reads DFQATT; CDR2 reads SNEGSKA (reference sequence). The CDR3 nucleotides are TGCAGTGCTAGAGCCATGTTCGGGGGGCGACTCTATGGCTACACCTTC. Translation gives CSARAMFGGRLYGYTF.

About this clonotype itself: Just one base apart from a much larger clone, this may be a read error. The CDR3 does not end in the conserved phenylalanine or tryptophan, so this is likely a read error. The chain recombines TRBV5-1 with TRBJ2-1; 11 bases fit TRBD2. This CDR3 region has 16 residues. CDR1 and CDR2 from the germline V gene are SGHRS and YFSETQ. V lost 2 bases to trimming and J lost 9 bases; unmatched junction nucleotides: 10. The CDR3 DNA follows: TGCGCCAGCAGCTTTAGCGGGGGGGATGGGGACAGTGAGCAGTTCGTC. This translates into CASSFSGGDGDSEQFV.

The chain couples TRBV20-1 to TRBJ2-1, with 7 bases aligning to TRBD2. CDR1 is DFQATT and CDR2 is SNEGSKA in the germline V gene (reference sequence). The CDR3 length is 20 residues. V was pared by 0 bases and J by 4 bases, with 21 bases of the junction left unmatched. DNA of the CDR3: TGCAGTGCTAGAGATCAAAGGGCCTTATACTTCTCGGGGGGTTACAATGAGCAGTTCTTC. Translated, it gives CSARDQRALYFSGGYNEQFF.

This clonotype was counted between two and nine times. The chain uses TRBV3-1 and TRBJ2-2; unclear D gene. The CDR3 consists of 13 residues. V lost 7 bases and J 6 bases, leaving 12 bases between the germline ends. CDR1 is LGHDT, CDR2 YNNKEL, per germline (reference sequence). The CDR3 bases are TGTGCCAGCACCGCCACGGTGTCCGGGGAGCTGTTTTTT. Translated: CASTATVSGELFF. The complete variable domain, with remaining parts taken from reference TRBV3-1 and TRBJ2-2, reads DTAVSQTPKYLVTQMGNDKSIKCEQNLGHDTMYWYKQDSKKFLKIMFSYNNKELIINETVPNRFSPKSPDKAHLNLHINSLELGDSAVYFCASTATVSGELFFGEGSRLTVL.

This chain links TRBV28 with TRBJ1-5; D not resolved. The CDR3 spans 16 residues. Trimming left V 2 bases short and J 2 bases short, with 13 bases between. CDR1 and CDR2 from the germline V gene are MDHEN and SYDVKM. CDR3 loop: CASSLPGLGGNQPQHF. For the CDR3, the DNA is TGTGCCAGCAGTTTACCAGGACTCGGGGGCAATCAGCCCCAGCATTTT.

This clonotype was counted many times. The V gene is TRBV20-1, the J gene TRBJ1-1; the match to TRBD1 covers 7 bases. V dropped 2 bases and J dropped 2; count of bases not matched to a gene: 5. Germline CDR1 DFQATT, CDR2 SNEGSKA (reference sequence). The CDR3 is 14 amino acids. As DNA, the CDR3 is TGCAGTGCTAGACCGGGACAGATAAACACTGAAGCTTTCTTT. As protein: CSARPGQINTEAFF.

The rearrangement links TRBV24-1 to TRBJ2-5, with D possibly being TRBD1 (6 bases). Germline V lookup: CDR1 KGHDR, CDR2 SFDVKD. CDR3 size: 15 residues. V lost 0 bases and J 4 bases, leaving 11 bases between the germline ends. CDR3 in DNA: TGTGCCACCAGTGATTTGCAGGGGTACGGAGAGACCCAGTACTTC. Translated: CATSDLQGYGETQYF.